This TCR beta chain was obtained from a study of post-analysis software for immune sequencing data (dated by TCRdb to between 2014 and 2017). With respect to the entire study: Disease courses on record covered relapsing-remitting, secondary progressive and progressive-relapsing multiple sclerosis, though some patients had no subtype annotation. The patient repertoires were set against roughly eleven previously published healthy control repertoires from donors whose ages ranged from about 6 to 25 years. A subset of samples was prepared in parallel using single-end sample barcoding, then pooled and co-amplified after Illumina adapter ligation. The research as a whole found: The multiple sclerosis patient group was slightly younger than the control group. Direct clustering with F measure revealed strong co-clustering of samples prepared in the same batch, which led to a batch-effect correction. Significantly lower normalized Chao1 diversity was found in multiple sclerosis patients than in controls, suggesting substantial peripheral T-cell clonal expansion.

The library was produced with PCR. The sequencing machine was an Illumina HiSeq 2500. To reduce PCR and sequencing biases, unique molecular identifiers were incorporated into the TCR beta cDNA libraries. Approximately 500,000 cDNA molecules were obtained per 1 to 10 million input T cells, so each molecule approximated one T cell. The patient libraries were prepared and sequenced using the same protocol as the earlier healthy control dataset. Within a given batch, samples were prepared together, multiplexed and sequenced on the same HiSeq lane. In the authors' own workflow: Raw barcoded reads were processed with MIGEC, discarding single-read molecular identifier groups before consensus assembly and CDR3 extraction. VDJtools was used for post-analysis of the clonotype tables, and diversity was normalized by down-sampling every dataset to the size of the smallest sample. In repertoire overlap clustering, CDR3 amino acid sequences, but not nucleotide sequences, were matched to correct batch-related cross-sample contamination. TCRdb passed the public sequencing reads through fastp at Q25 and MiXCR, retaining productive beta sequences. Rows matching on CDR3 protein sequence are summarized as one entry with the most common DNA and genes. TCRdb, not the original authors, processed these V and J calls. This sample comprises approximately 440,000 distinct CDR3 sequences, 40% to 55% of them detected only once. Jointly, the top ten make up about an eighth of the sample.

TCR beta repertoires were profiled from peripheral blood of 13 young patients with multiple sclerosis to demonstrate the VDJtools post-analysis software. The multiple sclerosis patients were children and adolescents between roughly 6 and 16 years of age. In regard to this clonotype: Which antigen it targets is not known. Base qualities are not provided; no much larger clone lies one nucleotide away.

Sequenced sample: blood. The source is a girl aged 5-17 years with multiple sclerosis.

The CDR3 here reads CASSLARGGVYQETQYF. The nucleotide sequence is given as TGCGCCAGCAGCTTGGCGCGTGGGGGCGTGTACCAAGAGACCCAGTACTTC. The chain was built from TRBV5-1 and TRBJ2-5; matching of 6 bases hints at TRBD1 as the D gene. V lost 0 bases and J lost 0 bases; the stretch between them is 15 bases long. The CDR3 has 17 amino acids, counting the end cysteine and phenylalanine. Solely the CDR3 DNA is kept, with 51 bases framed from the first base. Based on the germline V gene, the CDR1 and CDR2 sequences are SGHRS and YFSETQ.